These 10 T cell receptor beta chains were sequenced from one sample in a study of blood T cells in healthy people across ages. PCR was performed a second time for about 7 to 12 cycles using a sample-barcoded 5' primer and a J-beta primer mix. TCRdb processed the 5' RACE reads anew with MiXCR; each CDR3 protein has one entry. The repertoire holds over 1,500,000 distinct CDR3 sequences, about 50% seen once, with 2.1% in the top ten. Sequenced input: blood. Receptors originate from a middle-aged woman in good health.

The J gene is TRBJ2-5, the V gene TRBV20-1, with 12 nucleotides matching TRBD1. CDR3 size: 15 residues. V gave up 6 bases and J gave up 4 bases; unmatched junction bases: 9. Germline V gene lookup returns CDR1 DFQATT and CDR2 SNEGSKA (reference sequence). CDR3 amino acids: CSANPGQGAAETQYF. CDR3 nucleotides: TGCAGTGCAAATCCGGGACAGGGGGCTGCAGAGACCCAGTACTTC.

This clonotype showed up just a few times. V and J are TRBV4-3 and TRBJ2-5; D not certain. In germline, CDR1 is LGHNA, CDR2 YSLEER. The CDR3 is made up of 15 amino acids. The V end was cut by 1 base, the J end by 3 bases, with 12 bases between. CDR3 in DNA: TGCGCCAGCAGCCAAGCAGACACGTTCGAAGAGACCCAGTACTTC. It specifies CASSQADTFEETQYF.

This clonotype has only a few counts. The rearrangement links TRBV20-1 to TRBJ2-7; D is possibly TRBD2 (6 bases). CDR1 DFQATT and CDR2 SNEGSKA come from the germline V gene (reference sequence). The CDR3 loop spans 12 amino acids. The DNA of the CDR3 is TGCGGTTTCCGACTAGAGTTCTACGAGCAGTACTTC. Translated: CGFRLEFYEQYF.

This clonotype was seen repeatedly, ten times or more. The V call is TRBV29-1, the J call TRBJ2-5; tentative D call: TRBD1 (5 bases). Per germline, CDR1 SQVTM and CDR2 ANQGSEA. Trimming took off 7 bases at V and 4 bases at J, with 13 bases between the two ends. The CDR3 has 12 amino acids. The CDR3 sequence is CSARPQGETQYF. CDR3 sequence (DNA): TGCAGCGCCAGACCCCAGGGAGAGACCCAGTACTTC.

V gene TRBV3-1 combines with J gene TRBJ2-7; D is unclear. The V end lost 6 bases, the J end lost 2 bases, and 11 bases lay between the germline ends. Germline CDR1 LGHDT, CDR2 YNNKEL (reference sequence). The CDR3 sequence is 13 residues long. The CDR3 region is CASSPSVTYEQYF. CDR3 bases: TGTGCCAGCAGTCCAAGTGTCACCTACGAGCAGTACTTC.

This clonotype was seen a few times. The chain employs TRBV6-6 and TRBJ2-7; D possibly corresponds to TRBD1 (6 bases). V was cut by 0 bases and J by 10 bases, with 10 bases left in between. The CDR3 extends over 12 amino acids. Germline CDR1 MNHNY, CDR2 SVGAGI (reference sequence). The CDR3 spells CASSYSDRPQYF. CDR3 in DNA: TGTGCCAGCAGTTACTCGGACAGACCTCAGTACTTC.

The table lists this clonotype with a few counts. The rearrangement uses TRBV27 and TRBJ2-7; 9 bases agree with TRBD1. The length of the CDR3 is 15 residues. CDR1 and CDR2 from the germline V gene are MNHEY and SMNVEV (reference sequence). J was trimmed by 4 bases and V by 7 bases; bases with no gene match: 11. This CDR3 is CASTPGGTGTYEQYF. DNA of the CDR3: TGTGCCAGCACTCCCGGGGGGACAGGGACTTACGAGCAGTACTTC.

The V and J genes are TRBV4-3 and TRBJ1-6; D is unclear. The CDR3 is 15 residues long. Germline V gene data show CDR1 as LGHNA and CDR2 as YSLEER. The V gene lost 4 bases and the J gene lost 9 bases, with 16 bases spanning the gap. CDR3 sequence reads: CASSPTREKGSPLHF. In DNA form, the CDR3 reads TGCGCCAGCAGCCCGACAAGGGAGAAGGGTTCACCCCTCCACTTT.

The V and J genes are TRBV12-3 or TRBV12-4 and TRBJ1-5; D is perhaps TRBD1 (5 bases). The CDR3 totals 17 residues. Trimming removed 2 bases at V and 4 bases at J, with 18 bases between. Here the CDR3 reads CASSLWAGSPENQPQHF. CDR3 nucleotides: TGTGCCAGCAGTTTATGGGCAGGGAGCCCTGAGAATCAGCCCCAGCATTTT.

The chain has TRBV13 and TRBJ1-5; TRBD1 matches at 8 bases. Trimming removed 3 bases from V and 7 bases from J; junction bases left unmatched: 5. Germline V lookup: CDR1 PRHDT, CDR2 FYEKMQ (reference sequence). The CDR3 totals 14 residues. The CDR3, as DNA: TGTGCCAGCAGCTTTCGGACAGGGAAACAGCCCCAGCATTTT. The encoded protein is CASSFRTGKQPQHF.